This T cell receptor beta chain was identified in a study of OX40 agonist ivuxolimab in advanced cancers. Study details: Patients were dosed intravenously with ivuxolimab at 0.01 to 10 mg/kg every 2 weeks. Eligibility rules accepted prior anti-PD-1, anti-PD-L1 or anti-CTLA-4 therapy, and around 40% had some. Study-level findings and limits: Nonresponders included some who also had low normalized T-cell clonal expansion. CD4+ and CD8+ blood T cells expanded clonally by week 6 at 0.1 to 3.0 mg/kg.

The CDR3 extends over 20 amino acids. The V gene's germline CDR1 is MDHEN and CDR2 SYDVKM. V shed 0 bases and J shed 4 bases, with 26 bases lying between them. The data were produced by immunoSEQ multiplex PCR, yet TCRdb's version contains in-frame clones alone and is incomplete. The profile covers approximately 39,000 clones, with 70% to 90% appearing a single time and roughly 13% taken by the ten largest. To note about this clone: Antigen unknown.

The receptor was derived from an adult with an advanced solid tumor such as melanoma, head and neck, liver or kidney cancer. The source was CD4+ or CD8+ T cells sorted from blood, collected in a trial of the OX40 agonist ivuxolimab. J is TRBJ2-3 and V is TRBV28, with a tentative D call TRBD2 (6 bases). Here the CDR3 reads CASSLWEGHKRASPADTQYF. The CDR3 bases are TGTGCCAGCAGTTTATGGGAGGGCCATAAGAGGGCTAGTCCAGCAGATACGCAGTATTTT.